The subject of this entry is one T cell receptor beta chain. Antigen unknown. Naive CD8+ T lymphocytes were specified as CD45RO-CCR7+CD27+CD95-. These data originate in a study of CXCR3-negative and CXCR3-positive naive CD8 T cells. There are 13 residues in the CDR3. Per the germline V gene, CDR1 is SGHRS and CDR2 is YFSETQ. Broader study findings: TRB CDR3s were more hydrophobic in CXCR3-positive than in CXCR3-negative naive cells.

The authors prepared UMI-labeled TRB cDNA libraries by 5' RACE. TCRdb re-called the 5' RACE reads and catalogs CDR3 proteins one per entry, DNA excluded. Its table lists 140,000 to 150,000 distinct CDR3 sequences. This rearrangement joins TRBV5-1 to TRBJ2-7; TCRdb designates TRBD2, a call that cannot be tested without DNA. This clonotype originated in a human donor in good health. Some clones in this sample may be carry-over from other donors' samples. The sequenced sample consisted of naive CXCR3+ CD8+ T cells from blood. Indicated subset: CD45RO-CCR7+CD27+CD95- naive CD8+ T cells expressing CXCR3 (TNR3+). CDR3 sequence: CASSGTADYEQYF. Drawing the rest from reference TRBV5-1 and TRBJ2-7, the complete variable domain is KAGVTQTPRYLIKTRGQQVTLSCSPISGHRSVSWYQQTPGQGLQFLFEYFSETQRNKGNFPGRFSGRQFSNSRSEMNVSTLELGDSALYLCASSGTADYEQYFGPGTRLTVT.